One T cell receptor (beta chain) is described in this entry. Its cognate antigen has yet to be identified. The sample holds no much larger clone one base away, and base qualities are not on file. Looking up the germline V gene yields CDR1 MNHEY and CDR2 SVGEGT. Deletion took 6 bases off V and 11 bases off J, with a span of 19 bases between the germline ends. The CDR3 measures 14 amino acids from cysteine to phenylalanine. The kept DNA is CDR3 alone, 42 bases in frame from the first base. Each collaborating institution followed its own protocols to collect whole blood in K2EDTA tubes. For TCRbeta analysis, collaborator samples were shipped as frozen whole blood, as isolated PBMCs, or as DNA extracted from either sample type. This entry is derived from a study of blood T cell repertoires in COVID-19 (TCRdb year 2020). Background on the whole study: Samples from collaborators originated in the United States, Italy and Spain and spanned both the acute and convalescent phases of COVID-19. The prospective study material was composed of cDNA or gDNA derived from T cells, B-cell-depleted T cells, or PBMCs. Subjects who had been exposed to COVID-19, were actively infected with it, or had recovered from it provided the deeply sampled blood TCRbeta repertoires that made up the dataset. The repertoires were released in a freely available public database intended as a resource for research on the immune response to SARS-CoV-2. Samples came from the ongoing ImmuneRACE study (first 160 participants) plus 1,254 subjects from 6 global collaborators. The sample metadata nearly always contained a de-identified subject ID, COVID-19 status, age in years and sex. Where HLA class I and class II types were available, the types were taken from metadata supplied by the sample provider, not from assay-based typing.

The paper as a whole reports these results and caveats: The quantity of clinical and demographic metadata differed by source and by participant and was supplied without curation.

The immunoSEQ Assay, a bias-controlled multiplex PCR, was used to amplify TCRbeta CDR3 regions from genomic DNA. The paper's data handling went like this. Nucleated cell counts per sample were estimated from amplification of reference gene primers within the assay. Sequence reads were collapsed and filtered to measure the absolute abundance of every unique TCRbeta CDR3 rearrangement. For each sample, productive Simpson clonality was calculated as the square root of Simpson's diversity index across productive rearrangements. TCRdb's version of the immuneACCESS table is confined to in-frame rearrangements and falls short of the full clone set. An unresolved V gene accounts for under half of the shortfall where checked; the remainder is of unknown origin. V, J and clone size reflect that table, while D and trimming were determined from the DNA. In all, the sample holds 150,000 to 200,000 clones, and around 84% of those were seen once. Together, the top ten hold less than 3.5% of the sample.

The sequence is built from TRBV6-2 or TRBV6-3 and TRBJ1-4; there is no confident call for the D gene. Sequencing was performed on peripheral blood. This receptor was obtained from a human donor with acute or convalescent COVID-19. The donor label of this sample is uncertain. In nucleotide form, the sequence is TGTGCCAGCAGCGGGCCGTCTCCCCCTCAGAAACTGTTTTTT. Translated, this gives CASSGPSPPQKLFF.